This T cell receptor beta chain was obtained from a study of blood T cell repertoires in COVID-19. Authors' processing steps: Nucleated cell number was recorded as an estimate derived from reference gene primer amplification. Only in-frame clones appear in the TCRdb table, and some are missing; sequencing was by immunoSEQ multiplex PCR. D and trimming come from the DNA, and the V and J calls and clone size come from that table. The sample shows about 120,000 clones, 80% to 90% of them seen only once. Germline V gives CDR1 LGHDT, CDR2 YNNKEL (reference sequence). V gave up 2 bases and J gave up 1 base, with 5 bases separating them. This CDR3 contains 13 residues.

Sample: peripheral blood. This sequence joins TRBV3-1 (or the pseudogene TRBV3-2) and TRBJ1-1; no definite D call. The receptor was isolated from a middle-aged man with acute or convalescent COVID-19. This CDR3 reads CASSQLRNTEAFF. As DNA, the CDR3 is TGTGCCAGCAGCCAATTGAGGAACACTGAAGCTTTCTTT.